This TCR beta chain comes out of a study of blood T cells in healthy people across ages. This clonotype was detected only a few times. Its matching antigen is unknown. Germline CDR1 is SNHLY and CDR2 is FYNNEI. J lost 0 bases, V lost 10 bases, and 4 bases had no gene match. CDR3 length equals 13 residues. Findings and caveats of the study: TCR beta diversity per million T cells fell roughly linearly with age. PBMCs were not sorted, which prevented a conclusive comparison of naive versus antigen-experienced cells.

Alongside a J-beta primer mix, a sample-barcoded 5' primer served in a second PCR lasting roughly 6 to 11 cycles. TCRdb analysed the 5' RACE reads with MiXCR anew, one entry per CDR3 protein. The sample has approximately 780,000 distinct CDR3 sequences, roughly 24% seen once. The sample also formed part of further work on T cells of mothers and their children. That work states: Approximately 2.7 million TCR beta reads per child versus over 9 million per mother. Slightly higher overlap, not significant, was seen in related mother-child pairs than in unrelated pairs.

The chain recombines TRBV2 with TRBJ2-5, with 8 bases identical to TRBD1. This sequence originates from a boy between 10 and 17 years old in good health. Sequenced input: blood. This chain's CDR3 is CATRQGYQETQYF. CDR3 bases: TGTGCCACCCGACAGGGGTACCAAGAGACCCAGTACTTC.